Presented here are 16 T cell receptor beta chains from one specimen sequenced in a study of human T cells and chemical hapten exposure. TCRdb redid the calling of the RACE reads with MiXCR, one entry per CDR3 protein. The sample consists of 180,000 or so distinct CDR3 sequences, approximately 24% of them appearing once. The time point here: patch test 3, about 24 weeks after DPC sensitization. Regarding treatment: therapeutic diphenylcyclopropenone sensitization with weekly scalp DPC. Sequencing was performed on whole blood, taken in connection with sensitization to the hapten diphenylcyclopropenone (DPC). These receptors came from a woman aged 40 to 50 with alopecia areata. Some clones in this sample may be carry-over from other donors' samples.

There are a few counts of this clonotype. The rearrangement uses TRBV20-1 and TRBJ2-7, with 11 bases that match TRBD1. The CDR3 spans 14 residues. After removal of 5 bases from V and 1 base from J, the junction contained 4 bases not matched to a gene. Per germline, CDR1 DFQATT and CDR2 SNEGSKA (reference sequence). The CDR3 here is CSAGGDRGSYEQYF. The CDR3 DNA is TGCAGTGCTGGCGGGGACAGGGGGTCCTACGAGCAGTACTTC.

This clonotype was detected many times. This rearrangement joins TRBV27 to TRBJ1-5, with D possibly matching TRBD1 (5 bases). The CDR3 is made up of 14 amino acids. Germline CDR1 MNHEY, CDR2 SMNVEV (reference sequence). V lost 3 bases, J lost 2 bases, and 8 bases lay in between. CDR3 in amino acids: CASSFQGGNQPQHF. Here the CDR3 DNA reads TGTGCCAGCAGTTTTCAGGGCGGCAATCAGCCCCAGCATTTT.

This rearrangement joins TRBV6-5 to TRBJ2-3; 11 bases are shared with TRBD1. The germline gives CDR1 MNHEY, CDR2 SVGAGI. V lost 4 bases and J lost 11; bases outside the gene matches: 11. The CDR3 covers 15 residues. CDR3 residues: CASSSWDRGTPRQYF. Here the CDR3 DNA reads TGTGCCAGCAGTTCCTGGGACAGGGGGACCCCAAGGCAGTATTTT.

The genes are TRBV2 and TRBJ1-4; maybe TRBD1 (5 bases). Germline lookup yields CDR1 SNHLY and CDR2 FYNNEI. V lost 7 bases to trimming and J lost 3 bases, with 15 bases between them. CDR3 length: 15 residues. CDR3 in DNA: TGTGCCAGCACCCTGAATGGGGGGGCTAATGAAAAACTGTTTTTT. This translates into CASTLNGGANEKLFF. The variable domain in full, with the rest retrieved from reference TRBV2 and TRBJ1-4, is EPEVTQTPSHQVTQMGQEVILRCVPISNHLYFYWYRQILGQKVEFLVSFYNNEISEKSEIFDDQFSVERPDGSNFTLKIRSTKLEDSAMYFCASTLNGGANEKLFFGSGTQLSVL.

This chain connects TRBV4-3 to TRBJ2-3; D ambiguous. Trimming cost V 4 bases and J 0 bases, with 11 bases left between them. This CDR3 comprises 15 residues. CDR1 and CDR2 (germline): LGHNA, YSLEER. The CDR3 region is CASSRTWSSTDTQYF. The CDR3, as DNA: TGCGCCAGCAGCCGCACGTGGTCAAGCACAGATACGCAGTATTTT.

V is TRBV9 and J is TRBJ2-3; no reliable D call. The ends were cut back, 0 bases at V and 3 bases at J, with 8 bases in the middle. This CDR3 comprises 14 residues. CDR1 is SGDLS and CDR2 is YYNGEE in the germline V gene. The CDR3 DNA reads TGTGCCAGCAGCGTAGCCCCAGCAACAGATACGCAGTATTTT. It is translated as CASSVAPATDTQYF.

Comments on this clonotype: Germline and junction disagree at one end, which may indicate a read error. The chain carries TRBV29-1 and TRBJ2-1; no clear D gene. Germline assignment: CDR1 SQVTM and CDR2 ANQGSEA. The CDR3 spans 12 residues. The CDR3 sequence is CSVQDRYNEQFF. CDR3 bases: TGCAGCGTTCAAGACCGTTACAATGAGCAGTTCTTC.

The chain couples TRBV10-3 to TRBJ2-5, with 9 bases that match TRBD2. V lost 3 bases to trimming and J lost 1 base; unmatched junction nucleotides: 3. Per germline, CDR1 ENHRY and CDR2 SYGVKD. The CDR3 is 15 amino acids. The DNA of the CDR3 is TGTGCCATCAGTGATGCGACTAGCGGCCAAGAGACCCAGTACTTC. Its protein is CAISDATSGQETQYF.

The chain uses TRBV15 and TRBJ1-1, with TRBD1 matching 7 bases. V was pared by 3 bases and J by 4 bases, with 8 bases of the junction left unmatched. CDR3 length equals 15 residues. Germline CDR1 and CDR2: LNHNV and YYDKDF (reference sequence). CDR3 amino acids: CATSRAVSGGTEAFF. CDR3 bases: TGTGCCACCAGCAGGGCCGTATCAGGGGGCACTGAAGCTTTCTTT.

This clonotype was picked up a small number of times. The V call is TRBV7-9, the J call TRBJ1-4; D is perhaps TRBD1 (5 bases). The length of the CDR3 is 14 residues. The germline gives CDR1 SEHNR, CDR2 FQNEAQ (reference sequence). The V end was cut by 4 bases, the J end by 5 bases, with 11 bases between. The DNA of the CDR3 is TGTGCCAGCAGCTCCAGGGCGCTAAATGAAAAACTGTTTTTT. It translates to CASSSRALNEKLFF.

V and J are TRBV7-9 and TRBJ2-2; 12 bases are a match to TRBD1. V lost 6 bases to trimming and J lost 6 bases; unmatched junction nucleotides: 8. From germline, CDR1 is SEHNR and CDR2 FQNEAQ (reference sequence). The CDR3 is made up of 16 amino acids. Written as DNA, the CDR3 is TGTGCCAGCAGGGCCGGGACAGGGGGCGTTTCCGGGGAGCTGTTTTTT. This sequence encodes CASRAGTGGVSGELFF.

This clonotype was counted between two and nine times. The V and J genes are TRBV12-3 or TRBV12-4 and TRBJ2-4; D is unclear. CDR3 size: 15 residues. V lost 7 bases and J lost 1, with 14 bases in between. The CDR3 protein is CASTTGRWAKNIQYF. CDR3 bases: TGTGCCAGCACAACCGGCCGGTGGGCCAAAAACATTCAGTACTTC.

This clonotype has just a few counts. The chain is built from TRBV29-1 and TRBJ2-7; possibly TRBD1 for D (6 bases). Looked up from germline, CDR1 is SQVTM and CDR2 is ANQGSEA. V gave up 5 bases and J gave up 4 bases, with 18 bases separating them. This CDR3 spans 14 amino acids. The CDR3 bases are TGCAGCGTTCCTACCACCTATACAGGGTACGAGCAGTACTTC. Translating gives CSVPTTYTGYEQYF.

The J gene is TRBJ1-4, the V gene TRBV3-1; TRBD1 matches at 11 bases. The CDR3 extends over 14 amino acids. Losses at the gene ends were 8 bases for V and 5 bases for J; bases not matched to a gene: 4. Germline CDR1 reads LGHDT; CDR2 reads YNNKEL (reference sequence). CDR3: CASGRTGGNEKLFF. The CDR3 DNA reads TGTGCCAGCGGCAGGACAGGGGGCAATGAAAAACTGTTTTTT.

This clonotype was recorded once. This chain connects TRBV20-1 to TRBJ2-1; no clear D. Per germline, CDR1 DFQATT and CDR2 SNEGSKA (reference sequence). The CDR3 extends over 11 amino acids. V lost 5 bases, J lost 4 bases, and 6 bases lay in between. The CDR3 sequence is CSAGAYNEQFF. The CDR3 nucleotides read TGCAGTGCTGGTGCTTACAATGAGCAGTTCTTC.

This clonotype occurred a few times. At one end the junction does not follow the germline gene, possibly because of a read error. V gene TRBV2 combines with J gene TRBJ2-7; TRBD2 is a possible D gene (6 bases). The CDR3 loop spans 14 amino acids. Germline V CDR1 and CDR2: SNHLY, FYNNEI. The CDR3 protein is CASSQGLGSSEQYF. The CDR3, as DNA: TGTGCCAGCAGTCAGGGACTCGGGTCCTCCGAGCAGTACTTC.